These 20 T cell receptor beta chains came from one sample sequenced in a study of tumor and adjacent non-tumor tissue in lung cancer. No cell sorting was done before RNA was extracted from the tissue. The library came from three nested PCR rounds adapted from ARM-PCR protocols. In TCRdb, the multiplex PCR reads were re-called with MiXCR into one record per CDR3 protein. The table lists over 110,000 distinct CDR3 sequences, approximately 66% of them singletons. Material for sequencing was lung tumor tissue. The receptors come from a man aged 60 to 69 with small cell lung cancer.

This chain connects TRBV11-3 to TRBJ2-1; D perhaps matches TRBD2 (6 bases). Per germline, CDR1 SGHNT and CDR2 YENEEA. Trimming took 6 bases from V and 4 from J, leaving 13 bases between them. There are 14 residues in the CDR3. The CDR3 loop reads CASRKDGGYNEQFF. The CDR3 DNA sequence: TGTGCCAGCAGGAAGGATGGGGGGTACAATGAGCAGTTCTTC.

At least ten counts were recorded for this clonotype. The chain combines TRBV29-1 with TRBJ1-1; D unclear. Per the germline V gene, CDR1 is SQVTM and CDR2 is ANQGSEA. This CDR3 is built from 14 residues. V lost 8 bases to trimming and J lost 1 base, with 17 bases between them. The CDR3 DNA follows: TGCAGCTCAACCGGGATTTCCCAGAACACTGAAGCTTTCTTT. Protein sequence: CSSTGISQNTEAFF.

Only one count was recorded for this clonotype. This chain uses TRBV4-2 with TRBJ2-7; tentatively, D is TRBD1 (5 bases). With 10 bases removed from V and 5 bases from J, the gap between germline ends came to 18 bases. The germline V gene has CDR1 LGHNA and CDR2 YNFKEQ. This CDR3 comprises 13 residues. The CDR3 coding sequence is TGTGCCACCATCCAAGATCAGGGCAACGAGCAGTACTTC. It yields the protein CATIQDQGNEQYF.

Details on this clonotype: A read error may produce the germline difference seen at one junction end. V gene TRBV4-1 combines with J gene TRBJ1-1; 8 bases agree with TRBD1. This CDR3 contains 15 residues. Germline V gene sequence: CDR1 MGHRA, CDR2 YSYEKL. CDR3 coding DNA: TGCGCCAGCAGCCAAGATCGGACAGGGTACACTGAATCTTTCTTT. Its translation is CASSQDRTGYTESFF.

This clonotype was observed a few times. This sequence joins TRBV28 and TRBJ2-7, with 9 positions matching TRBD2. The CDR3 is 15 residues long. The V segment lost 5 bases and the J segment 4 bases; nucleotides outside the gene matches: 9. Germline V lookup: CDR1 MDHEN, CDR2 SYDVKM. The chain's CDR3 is CASSPIGSGSYEQYF. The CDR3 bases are TGTGCCAGCAGTCCCATTGGTAGCGGGAGTTACGAGCAGTACTTC.

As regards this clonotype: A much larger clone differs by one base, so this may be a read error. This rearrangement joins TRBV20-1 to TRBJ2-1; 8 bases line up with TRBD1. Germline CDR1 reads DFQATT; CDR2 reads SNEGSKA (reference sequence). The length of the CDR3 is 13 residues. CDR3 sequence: CGAGQGSYNEQFF. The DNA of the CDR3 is TGCGGTGCTGGACAGGGCTCCTACAATGAGCAGTTCTTC.

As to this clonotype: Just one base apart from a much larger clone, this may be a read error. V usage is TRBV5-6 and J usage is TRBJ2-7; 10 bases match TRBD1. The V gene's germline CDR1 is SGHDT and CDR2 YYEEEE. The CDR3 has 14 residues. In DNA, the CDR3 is TGTGCCAGCAGTGGGACAGGGGAACTCTACAAGCAGTACTTC. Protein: CASSGTGELYKQYF.

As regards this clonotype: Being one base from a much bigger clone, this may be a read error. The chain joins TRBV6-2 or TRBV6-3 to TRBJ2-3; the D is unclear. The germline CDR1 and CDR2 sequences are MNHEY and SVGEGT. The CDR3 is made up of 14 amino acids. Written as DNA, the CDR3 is TGTGCCCGCAGCCCATCGGCGGTTACAGATACGCAGTATTTT. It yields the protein CARSPSAVTDTQYF.

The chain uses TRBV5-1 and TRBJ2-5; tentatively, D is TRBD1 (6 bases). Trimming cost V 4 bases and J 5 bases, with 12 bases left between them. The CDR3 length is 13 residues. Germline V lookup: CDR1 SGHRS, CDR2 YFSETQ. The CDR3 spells CASSMGARETQYF. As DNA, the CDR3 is TGCGCCAGCAGCATGGGGGCGCGGGAGACCCAGTACTTC.

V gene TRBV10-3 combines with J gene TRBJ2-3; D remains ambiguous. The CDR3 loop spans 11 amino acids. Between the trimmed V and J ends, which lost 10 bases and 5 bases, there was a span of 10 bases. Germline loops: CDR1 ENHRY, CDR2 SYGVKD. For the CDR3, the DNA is TGTGCCACCGCCTACAGAGATACGCAGTATTTT. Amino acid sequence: CATAYRDTQYF.

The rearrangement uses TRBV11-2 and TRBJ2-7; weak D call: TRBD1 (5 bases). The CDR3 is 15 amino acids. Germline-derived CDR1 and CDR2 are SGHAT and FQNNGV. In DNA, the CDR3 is TGTGCAAGCAGCTTAGACCTCAGGGCTAACTACGAGCAGTACGTC. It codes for CASSLDLRANYEQYV.

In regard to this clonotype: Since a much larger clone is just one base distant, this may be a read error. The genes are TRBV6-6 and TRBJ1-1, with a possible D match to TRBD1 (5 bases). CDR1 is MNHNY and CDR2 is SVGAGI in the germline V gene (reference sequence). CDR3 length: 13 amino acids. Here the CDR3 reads CATSYGREGEAFF. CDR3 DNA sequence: TGTGCCACCAGTTACGGCAGGGAAGGTGAAGCTTTCTTT.

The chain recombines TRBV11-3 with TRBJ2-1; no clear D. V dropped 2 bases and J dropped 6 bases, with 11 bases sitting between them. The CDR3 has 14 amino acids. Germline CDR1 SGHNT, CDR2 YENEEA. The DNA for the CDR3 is TGTGCCAGCAGCTTAAGTGCGGCTTTCAATGAGCAGTTCTTC. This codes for CASSLSAAFNEQFF. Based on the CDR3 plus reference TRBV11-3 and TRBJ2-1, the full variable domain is EAGVVQSPRYKIIEKKQPVAFWCNPISGHNTLYWYLQNLGQGPELLIRYENEEAVDDSQLPKDRFSAERLKGVDSTLKIQPAELGDSAVYLCASSLSAAFNEQFFGPGTRLTVL.

The CDR3 loop reads CASSDRDMVYNEQFF. CDR3 in DNA: TGTGCCAGCAGTGACCGGGATATGGTATACAATGAGCAGTTCTTC. The chain joins TRBV6-1 to TRBJ2-1; D may be TRBD2 (5 bases). The CDR3 has 15 amino acids. Looked up from germline, CDR1 is MNHNS and CDR2 is SASEGT. V shed 3 bases and J shed 4 bases, with 13 bases lying between them.

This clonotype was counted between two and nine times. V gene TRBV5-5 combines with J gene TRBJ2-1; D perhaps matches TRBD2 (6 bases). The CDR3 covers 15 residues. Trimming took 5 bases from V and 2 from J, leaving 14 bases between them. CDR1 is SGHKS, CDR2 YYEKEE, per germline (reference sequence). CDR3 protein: CASSPGLWTYNEQFF. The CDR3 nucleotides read TGTGCCAGCAGTCCGGGACTGTGGACCTACAATGAGCAGTTCTTC. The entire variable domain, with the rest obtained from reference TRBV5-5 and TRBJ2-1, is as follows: DAGVTQSPTHLIKTRGQQVTLRCSPISGHKSVSWYQQVLGQGPQFIFQYYEKEERGRGNFPDRFSARQFPNYSSELNVNALLLGDSALYLCASSPGLWTYNEQFFGPGTRLTVL.

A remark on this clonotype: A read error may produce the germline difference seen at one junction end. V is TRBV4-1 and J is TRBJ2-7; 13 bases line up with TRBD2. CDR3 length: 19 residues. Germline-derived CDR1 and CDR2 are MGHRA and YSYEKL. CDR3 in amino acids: CASSPKGLAGLRSSYDQYF. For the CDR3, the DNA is TGCGCCAGCAGTCCAAAGGGACTAGCGGGATTGAGGAGCTCCTACGATCAGTATTTC.

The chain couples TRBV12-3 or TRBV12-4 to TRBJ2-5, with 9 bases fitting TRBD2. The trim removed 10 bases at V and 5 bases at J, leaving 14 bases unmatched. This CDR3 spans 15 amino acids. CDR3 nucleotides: TGTGCCAATAGTCCGACTAGCGGCGCGATGGAGACCCAGTACTTC. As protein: CANSPTSGAMETQYF.

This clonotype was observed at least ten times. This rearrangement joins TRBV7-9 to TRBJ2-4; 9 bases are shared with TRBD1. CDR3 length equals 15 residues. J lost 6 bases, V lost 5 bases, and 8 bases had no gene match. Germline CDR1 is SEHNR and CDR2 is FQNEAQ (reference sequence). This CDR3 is CASSQGGTGINIQYF. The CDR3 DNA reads TGTGCCAGCAGCCAGGGCGGGACAGGGATAAACATTCAGTACTTC.

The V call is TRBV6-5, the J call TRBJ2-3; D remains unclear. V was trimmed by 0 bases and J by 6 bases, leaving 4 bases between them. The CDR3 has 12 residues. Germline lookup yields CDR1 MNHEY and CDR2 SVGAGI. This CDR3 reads CASSYSLDTQYF. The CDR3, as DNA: TGTGCCAGCAGTTACTCGCTCGATACGCAGTATTTT.

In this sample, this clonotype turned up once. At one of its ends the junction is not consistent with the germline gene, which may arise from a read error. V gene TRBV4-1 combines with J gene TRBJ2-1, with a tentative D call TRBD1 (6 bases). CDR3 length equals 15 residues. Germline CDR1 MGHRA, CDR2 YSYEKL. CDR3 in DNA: TGCGCCAGCAACCATGGGGGCGGTTCGTACAATGGGCAGTTCTTC. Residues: CASNHGGGSYNGQFF.